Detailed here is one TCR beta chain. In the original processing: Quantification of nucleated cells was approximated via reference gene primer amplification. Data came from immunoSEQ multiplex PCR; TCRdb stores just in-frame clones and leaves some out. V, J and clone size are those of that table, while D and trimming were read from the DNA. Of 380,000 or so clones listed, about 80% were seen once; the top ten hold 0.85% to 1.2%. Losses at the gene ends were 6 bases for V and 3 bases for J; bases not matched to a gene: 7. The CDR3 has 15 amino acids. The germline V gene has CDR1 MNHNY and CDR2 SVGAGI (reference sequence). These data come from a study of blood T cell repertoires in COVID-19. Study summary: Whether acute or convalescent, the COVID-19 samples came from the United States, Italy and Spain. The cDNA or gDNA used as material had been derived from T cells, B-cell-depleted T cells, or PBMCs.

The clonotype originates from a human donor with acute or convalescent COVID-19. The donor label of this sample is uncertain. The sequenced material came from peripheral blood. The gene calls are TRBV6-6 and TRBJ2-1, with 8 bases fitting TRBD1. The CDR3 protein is CASSSGTGGYNEQFF. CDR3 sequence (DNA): TGTGCCAGCAGCTCCGGCACAGGGGGCTACAATGAGCAGTTCTTC.